Each of the 21 T cell receptor beta chains below was sequenced from the same sample in a study of CD8 T cells in Susac syndrome. Random hexamers served to reverse transcribe roughly 0.45 to 1 ug RNA. TCRdb ran MiXCR on the immunoSEQ multiplex PCR reads and lists one entry per CDR3 protein. The data contain approximately 260,000 distinct CDR3 sequences, 90% to 96% of them singletons. What was sequenced was CD4+ T cells from PBMCs. The receptor source for this set is a human donor with Susac syndrome.

V usage is TRBV12-3 or TRBV12-4 and J usage is TRBJ2-3; 8 positions agree with TRBD1. V lost 7 bases and J lost 3; bases outside the gene matches: 12. The CDR3 loop spans 16 amino acids. Here the CDR3 DNA reads TGTGCCAGCATCCCCCTTGGACAGGGAGCGACAGATACGCAGTATTTT. Encoded protein: CASIPLGQGATDTQYF.

V is TRBV15 and J is TRBJ2-7; maybe TRBD1 (5 bases). V lost 1 base, J lost 5 bases, and 12 bases lay in between. Germline V gives CDR1 LNHNV, CDR2 YYDKDF (reference sequence). CDR3 size: 14 residues. The CDR3 loop is CATSRAAGLNEQYF. The CDR3 region has the DNA TGTGCCACCAGCAGAGCGGCAGGGCTAAACGAGCAGTACTTC.

The rearrangement links TRBV30 to TRBJ2-7; perhaps TRBD1 as D (6 bases). Trimming shortened V by 3 bases and J by 4 bases, and 10 bases separated the two germline ends. CDR3 size: 12 residues. From germline, CDR1 is GTSNPN and CDR2 SVGIG (reference sequence). This chain's CDR3 is CAWRNTGYEQYF. In DNA form, the CDR3 reads TGTGCCTGGAGAAACACAGGGTACGAGCAGTACTTC.

The gene calls are TRBV30 and TRBJ2-7, with TRBD2 matching over 10 bases. This CDR3 contains 14 residues. Germline V gene lookup returns CDR1 GTSNPN and CDR2 SVGIG (reference sequence). J was trimmed by 13 bases and V by 0 bases; bases with no gene match: 12. CDR3 sequence (DNA): TGTGCCTGGAGTGTACAACGGACTAGCGGCCCCTTCTACTTC. As protein: CAWSVQRTSGPFYF. The whole variable domain, remainder taken from reference TRBV30 and TRBJ2-7, is SQTIHQWPATLVQPVGSPLSLECTVEGTSNPNLYWYRQAAGRGLQLLFYSVGIGQISSEVPQNLSASRPQDRQFILSSKKLLLSDSGFYLCAWSVQRTSGPFYFGPGTRLTVT.

CDR3 coding DNA: TGCAGCGTTGAAGATGAAGGAGAGGGCGAAAAACTGTTTTTT. It encodes CSVEDEGEGEKLFF. This chain joins TRBV29-1 and TRBJ1-4; no definite D call. This CDR3 is built from 14 residues. The V and J ends lost 0 bases and 8 bases respectively, with 13 bases between them. Per germline, CDR1 SQVTM and CDR2 ANQGSEA.

The chain has TRBV7-3 and TRBJ2-5, with no clear D. The CDR3 consists of 14 residues. The germline V and J ends were trimmed by 2 bases and 5 bases, with 12 bases remaining between them. CDR1 is SGHTA and CDR2 is FQGTGA in the germline V gene. In nucleotides, the CDR3 is TGTGCCAGCAGCTTAGTCCTGGTCGGGGAGACCCAGTACTTC. Protein: CASSLVLVGETQYF. Full variable domain (missing parts from reference TRBV7-3 and TRBJ2-5): GAGVSQTPSNKVTEKGKYVELRCDPISGHTALYWYRQSLGQGPEFLIYFQGTGAADDSGLPNDRFFAVRPEGSVSTLKIQRTERGDSAVYLCASSLVLVGETQYFGPGTRLLVL.

The chain carries TRBV29-1 and TRBJ2-5; D uncertain. The CDR3 length is 13 residues. Trimming pared 4 bases from V and 5 bases from J, leaving 14 bases between. Germline V gene data show CDR1 as SQVTM and CDR2 as ANQGSEA. The CDR3 is CSVAARAVETQYF. In DNA, the CDR3 is TGCAGCGTTGCGGCCCGGGCAGTGGAGACCCAGTACTTC.

CDR3: CSVPGLAGASYNEQFF. Written as DNA, the CDR3 is TGCAGCGTGCCGGGACTAGCGGGAGCTTCCTACAATGAGCAGTTCTTC. The chain carries TRBV29-1 and TRBJ2-1, with TRBD2 matching over 14 bases. The CDR3 loop spans 16 amino acids. Trimming cost V 6 bases and J 1 base; bases outside gene matches: 5. Germline CDR1 SQVTM, CDR2 ANQGSEA.

The rearrangement joins TRBV6-5 to TRBJ1-2, with D hard to call. V was trimmed by 6 bases and J by 10 bases, leaving 18 bases between them. CDR3 length equals 13 residues. In germline, CDR1 is MNHEY, CDR2 SVGAGI. The CDR3 DNA follows: TGTGCCAGCAGACCCGTCAGGATGGGCTTCTACACCTTC. This codes for CASRPVRMGFYTF.

V and J are TRBV5-1 and TRBJ1-4, with a weak D call TRBD1 (5 bases). Trimming stripped 6 bases from V and 5 bases from J, with 14 bases between. Germline CDR1 is SGHRS and CDR2 is YFSETQ. The CDR3 is 14 residues long. The chain's CDR3 is CASTPGTANEKLFF. In DNA form, the CDR3 reads TGCGCCAGCACACCCGGGACTGCAAATGAAAAACTGTTTTTT.

CDR3 bases: TGTGCCAGCAGCGCCCCCGGGACAGGGGGATACAATGAGCAGTTCTTC. Residues: CASSAPGTGGYNEQFF. J is TRBJ2-1 and V is TRBV9, with 11 bases identical to TRBD1. This CDR3 region has 16 residues. Germline loops: CDR1 SGDLS, CDR2 YYNGEE. Trimming removed 3 bases from V and 4 bases from J; junction bases left unmatched: 6.

The V and J genes are TRBV6-2 or TRBV6-3 and TRBJ2-1; 10 bases match TRBD2. The germline gives CDR1 MNHEY, CDR2 SVGEGT. This CDR3 has 16 residues. The V gene end was trimmed by 2 bases and the J gene end by 8 bases; junction bases not matched to a gene: 9. In DNA form, the CDR3 reads TGTGCCAGCAGTTACCGGCTAGCGGGGGATCCTGATGAGCAGTTCTTC. It specifies CASSYRLAGDPDEQFF.

This clonotype was counted a single time. The chain joins TRBV3-1 to TRBJ2-1, with D maybe TRBD2 (5 bases). Trimming stripped 2 bases from V and 7 bases from J, with 18 bases between. CDR3 length: 16 residues. Looked up from germline, CDR1 is LGHDT and CDR2 is YNNKEL (reference sequence). The CDR3 DNA is TGTGCCAGCAGCCAACGCGGGTCCTATGCGCTGAATGAGCAGTTCTTC. Translation gives CASSQRGSYALNEQFF.

The chain combines TRBV13 with TRBJ2-7, with 7 bases fitting TRBD1. Trimming cost V 5 bases and J 7 bases; bases outside gene matches: 17. There are 16 residues in the CDR3. The germline V gene encodes CDR1 PRHDT and CDR2 FYEKMQ (reference sequence). CDR3 amino acids: CASSRRGGQVPGEQYF. CDR3 sequence (DNA): TGTGCCAGCAGCCGACGCGGCGGACAGGTGCCTGGGGAGCAGTACTTC.

The chain carries TRBV7-9 and TRBJ2-5; D is possibly TRBD2 (6 bases). This CDR3 has 13 amino acids. Looked up from germline, CDR1 is SEHNR and CDR2 is FQNEAQ (reference sequence). V was shortened by 4 bases and J by 5 bases, with 11 bases between the two germline ends. The CDR3, as DNA: TGTGCCAGCAGCTGGGGGGTCAGGGAGACCCAGTACTTC. Translation gives CASSWGVRETQYF.

V gene TRBV7-2 combines with J gene TRBJ1-2, with D unresolved. The germline CDR1 and CDR2 sequences are SGHTA and FQGNSA. The CDR3 covers 14 residues. The ends were cut back, 1 base at V and 8 bases at J, with 14 bases in the middle. The CDR3 loop is CASSLVVHPDGYTF. Written as DNA, the CDR3 is TGTGCCAGCAGCTTAGTAGTGCACCCCGACGGCTACACCTTC.

The V and J genes are TRBV9 and TRBJ2-7, with 7 positions matching TRBD1. V shed 1 base and J 6 bases; nucleotides not matched to a gene: 7. Germline lookup yields CDR1 SGDLS and CDR2 YYNGEE. The CDR3 runs to 14 residues. The CDR3 region has the DNA TGTGCCAGCAGCGTACTCGGACAGGTTTCCGAGCAGTACTTC. This encodes CASSVLGQVSEQYF.

In this sample, this clonotype turned up once. The CDR3 sequence is CSAPTMTDTQYF. DNA for the CDR3: TGCAGTGCTCCCACCATGACAGATACGCAGTATTTT. The V gene is TRBV20-1, the J gene TRBJ2-3; D uncertain. Germline-derived CDR1 and CDR2 are DFQATT and SNEGSKA (reference sequence). The CDR3 contains 12 residues. With 5 bases removed from V and 3 bases from J, the gap between germline ends came to 9 bases.

The CDR3 loop is CASSLLAGDYNEQFF. The CDR3, as DNA: TGCGCCAGCAGCTTGCTAGCGGGAGACTACAATGAGCAGTTCTTC. This sequence joins TRBV5-1 and TRBJ2-1; 10 bases map to TRBD2. CDR1 and CDR2 from the germline V gene are SGHRS and YFSETQ. V lost 1 base, J lost 3 bases, and 1 base stayed unmatched. CDR3 length: 15 residues.

The genes are TRBV28 and TRBJ1-2, with 8 positions matching TRBD1. Germline V gene data show CDR1 as MDHEN and CDR2 as SYDVKM. V trimming: 10 bases; J trimming: 2 bases; junction bases outside the gene matches: 6. The CDR3 totals 13 residues. The CDR3 reads CATPGQGNYGYTF. The CDR3 DNA is TGTGCCACCCCAGGACAGGGAAACTATGGCTACACCTTC.

The chain combines TRBV20-1 with TRBJ2-1; 8 bases fit TRBD2. CDR1 and CDR2 from the germline V gene are DFQATT and SNEGSKA (reference sequence). This CDR3 contains 13 residues. J was trimmed by 5 bases and V by 8 bases; bases with no gene match: 8. In DNA form, the CDR3 reads TGCAGTACCGAGAGGGGACTAGACAATGAGCAGTTCTTC. It yields the protein CSTERGLDNEQFF.